One sample yielded the 16 T cell receptor beta chains listed below, sequenced in a study of Ad26.COV2.S vaccination and SARS-CoV-2 variants. Specified treatment: 15 to 20 received Ad26.COV2.S at low or high dose, single or two shots; about 5 received placebo; per-sample allocation not given. Day 63 after the first vaccine or placebo injection was the time point for sampling. Clones were sequenced by immunoSEQ multiplex PCR, and TCRdb holds only the in-frame ones, with some missing. Of 200,000 to 300,000 clones in the sample, around 90% were seen once. The input for sequencing was peripheral blood, taken in a trial of Ad26.COV2.S vaccine versus placebo. These receptors were collected from a person between 18 and 60 years old who received the Ad26.COV2.S COVID-19 vaccine or a placebo.

V and J are TRBV3-1 (or the pseudogene TRBV3-2) and TRBJ1-1; D may be TRBD1 (6 bases). Trimming shortened V by 7 bases and J by 2 bases, and 11 bases separated the two germline ends. Germline lookup yields CDR1 LGHDT and CDR2 YNNKEL (reference sequence). This CDR3 has 13 amino acids. CDR3 bases: TGTGCCAGCAACTCCGGGACAAACACTGAAGCTTTCTTT. It specifies CASNSGTNTEAFF.

This chain joins TRBV7-6 and TRBJ1-1; possibly TRBD1 for D (6 bases). There are 13 residues in the CDR3. Germline CDR1 is SGHVS and CDR2 is FNYEAQ. Trimming took off 3 bases at V and 7 bases at J, with 12 bases between the two ends. This CDR3 reads CASSFEGGDEAFF. The CDR3 DNA follows: TGTGCCAGCAGCTTCGAGGGGGGAGATGAAGCTTTCTTT. The full variable domain, its missing parts supplied by reference TRBV7-6 and TRBJ1-1, is GAGVSQSPRYKVTKRGQDVALRCDPISGHVSLYWYRQALGQGPEFLTYFNYEAQQDKSGLPNDRFSAERPEGSISTLTIQRTEQRDSAMYRCASSFEGGDEAFFGQGTRLTVV.

This chain joins TRBV6-1 and TRBJ2-3, with D uncertain. The CDR3 sequence is 14 residues long. Trimming removed 3 bases at V and 5 bases at J, with 12 bases between. The germline V gene encodes CDR1 MNHNS and CDR2 SASEGT. The CDR3 reads CASSEFRARDTQYF. The CDR3 nucleotides are TGTGCCAGCAGTGAGTTCCGGGCCCGAGATACGCAGTATTTT.

The V and J genes are TRBV11-3 and TRBJ2-5; D remains unclear. The CDR3 is 11 residues long. Deletions cut 5 bases from V and 4 bases from J, with 5 bases between. CDR1 is SGHNT, CDR2 YENEEA, per germline. CDR3 amino acids: CASSTGETQYF. The CDR3 DNA reads TGTGCCAGCAGCACGGGAGAGACCCAGTACTTC.

The genes are TRBV25-1 and TRBJ1-1; D uncertain. Trimming removed 6 bases at V and 7 bases at J, with 18 bases between. CDR3 length: 14 residues. CDR1 and CDR2 (germline): MGHDK, SYGVNS. The DNA of the CDR3 is TGTGCCAGCAGCCCCGCCCCCCCCTCCCATGAAGCTTTCTTT. Translating gives CASSPAPPSHEAFF.

The rearrangement joins TRBV30 to TRBJ1-5; D ambiguous. The CDR3 runs 13 residues. The germline V gene has CDR1 GTSNPN and CDR2 SVGIG (reference sequence). Trimming took off 0 bases at V and 7 bases at J, with 10 bases between the two ends. DNA of the CDR3: TGTGCCTGGAGTGTACAAGGTCTGCAGCCCCAGCATTTT. This gives the protein CAWSVQGLQPQHF. The full variable domain, its missing parts supplied by reference TRBV30 and TRBJ1-5, is SQTIHQWPATLVQPVGSPLSLECTVEGTSNPNLYWYRQAAGRGLQLLFYSVGIGQISSEVPQNLSASRPQDRQFILSSKKLLLSDSGFYLCAWSVQGLQPQHFGDGTRLSIL.

CDR3 DNA sequence: TGTGCCAGCAGTCAGGGGGATAGCTCCTACGAGCAGTACGTC. Translation: CASSQGDSSYEQYV. The rearrangement links TRBV6-4 to TRBJ2-7; TRBD1 matches 7 bases. Germline assignment: CDR1 MRHNA and CDR2 SNTAGT. The CDR3 spans 14 residues. The ends lost 5 bases at V and 0 bases at J; junction bases unmatched: 4.

V and J are TRBV19 and TRBJ1-6, with 8 bases identical to TRBD1. Trimming removed 5 bases from V and 5 bases from J; junction bases left unmatched: 11. Germline V gene data show CDR1 as LNHDA and CDR2 as SQIVND (reference sequence). The CDR3 is made up of 17 amino acids. CDR3 bases: TGTGCCAGTAGTGGCGACTCCGGGACAGGTGATAATTCACCCCTCCACTTT. Translation gives CASSGDSGTGDNSPLHF.

This clone was found once. V gene TRBV10-2 combines with J gene TRBJ2-1; 11 bases agree with TRBD1. There are 15 residues in the CDR3. V lost 6 bases to trimming and J lost 7 bases; unmatched junction nucleotides: 8. Germline assignment: CDR1 WSHSY and CDR2 SAAADI. Here the CDR3 reads CASRIGGQGGNEQFF. The DNA of the CDR3 is TGCGCCAGCAGGATTGGGGGACAGGGGGGGAATGAGCAGTTCTTC.

This clone has only one observation. The chain carries TRBV9 and TRBJ2-3; TRBD2 aligns across 9 bases. The CDR3 loop spans 15 amino acids. V trimming: 3 bases; J trimming: 2 bases; junction bases outside the gene matches: 4. Looked up from germline, CDR1 is SGDLS and CDR2 is YYNGEE. Here the CDR3 DNA reads TGTGCCAGCAGCGCCCTAGCGGGACTCACAGATACGCAGTATTTT. This codes for CASSALAGLTDTQYF.

The V and J genes are TRBV5-1 and TRBJ1-2; maybe TRBD1 (5 bases). CDR1 and CDR2 from the germline V gene are SGHRS and YFSETQ. This CDR3 region has 14 residues. V gave up 4 bases and J gave up 4 bases, with 14 bases separating them. The CDR3 reads CASSRGSTAYGYTF. The CDR3 DNA reads TGCGCCAGCAGCCGGGGGTCTACAGCCTATGGCTACACCTTC.

The chain uses TRBV12-3 or TRBV12-4 and TRBJ1-5; unclear D gene. V lost 6 bases and J lost 2, with 8 bases in between. The CDR3 covers 13 residues. Written as DNA, the CDR3 is TGTGCCAGCAGCCTGCTAGGCAATCAGCCCCAGCATTTT. This encodes CASSLLGNQPQHF.

This sequence joins TRBV30 and TRBJ2-1, with 9 bases that match TRBD2. The V segment lost 4 bases and the J segment 6 bases; nucleotides outside the gene matches: 10. The germline V gene has CDR1 GTSNPN and CDR2 SVGIG (reference sequence). The CDR3 covers 15 residues. In nucleotides, the CDR3 is TGTGCCTGGAAAAAACTAGCGGGCGCCGCCAATGAGCAGTTCTTC. It codes for CAWKKLAGAANEQFF.

V and J are TRBV2 and TRBJ2-1; TRBD2 matches at 15 bases. Germline V gene lookup returns CDR1 SNHLY and CDR2 FYNNEI. CDR3 length equals 19 residues. After removal of 6 bases from V and 4 bases from J, the junction contained 13 bases not matched to a gene. The CDR3 DNA sequence: TGTGCCAGCAGCCCAAGGGTTGGACTAGCGGGGGGGAAGTACAATGAGCAGTTCTTC. Amino acids: CASSPRVGLAGGKYNEQFF.

The J gene is TRBJ2-7, the V gene TRBV19, with D perhaps matching TRBD1 (6 bases). The CDR3 has 15 residues. Germline V gene sequence: CDR1 LNHDA, CDR2 SQIVND (reference sequence). Trimming shortened V by 6 bases and J by 2 bases, and 17 bases separated the two germline ends. The DNA for the CDR3 is TGTGCCAGTAGGAGGGGGACCACAAGAACCTACGAGCAGTACTTC. It specifies CASRRGTTRTYEQYF.

V gene TRBV30 combines with J gene TRBJ1-5; no clear D. Germline CDR1 GTSNPN, CDR2 SVGIG (reference sequence). The CDR3 covers 13 residues. Trimming took off 3 bases at V and 3 bases at J, with 9 bases between the two ends. The CDR3 bases are TGTGCCTGGAGCTGGAGGGACAATCAGCCCCAGCATTTT. This codes for CAWSWRDNQPQHF.